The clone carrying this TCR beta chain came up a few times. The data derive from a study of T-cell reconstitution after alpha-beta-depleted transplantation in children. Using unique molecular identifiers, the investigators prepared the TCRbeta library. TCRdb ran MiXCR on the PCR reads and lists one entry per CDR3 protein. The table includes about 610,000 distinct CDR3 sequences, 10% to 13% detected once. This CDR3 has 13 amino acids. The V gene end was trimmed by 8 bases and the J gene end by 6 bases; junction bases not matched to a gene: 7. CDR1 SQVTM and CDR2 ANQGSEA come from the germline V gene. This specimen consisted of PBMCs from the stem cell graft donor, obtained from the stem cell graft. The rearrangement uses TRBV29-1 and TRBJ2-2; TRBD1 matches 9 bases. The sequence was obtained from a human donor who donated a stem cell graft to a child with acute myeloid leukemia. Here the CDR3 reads CSLRTGEAGELFF. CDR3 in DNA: TGCAGCCTGAGGACAGGGGAGGCCGGGGAGCTGTTTTTT.